This entry describes one TCR beta chain. What antigen it recognizes has not been identified. Within one base of it there is no much larger clone, and no base qualities were kept. These data are taken from a study of blood T cell repertoires in COVID-19 (dated by TCRdb to 2019 to 2021). In the study overall: Samples from collaborators originated in the United States, Italy and Spain and spanned both the acute and convalescent phases of COVID-19. The prospective study material was composed of cDNA or gDNA derived from T cells, B-cell-depleted T cells, or PBMCs. The dataset comprised deeply sampled blood TCRbeta repertoires from subjects exposed to, actively infected with, or recovered from COVID-19. A freely available public database, intended as a resource for researchers studying the immune response to SARS-CoV-2, is where the repertoires were released. The samples were drawn from the first 160 participants of the ongoing ImmuneRACE study and from 950 to 1,500 subjects provided by 6 global collaborators. Sample metadata almost always included a de-identified subject ID, COVID-19 status, age in years and sex. Where available, HLA class I and class II types were taken from metadata supplied by the sample provider and were not determined by assay-based typing. Study-level results and caveats: The amount of clinical and demographic metadata varied by source and participant and was provided uncurated.

Whole blood was collected in K2EDTA tubes by collaborating institutions according to the institutions' own protocols. For TCRbeta analysis, collaborators shipped samples in one of three forms: frozen whole blood, isolated PBMCs, or DNA extracted from either of those sample types. From cysteine to phenylalanine, the CDR3 is 18 amino acids long. Of the read, only the CDR3 DNA is kept; its 54 bases are in frame from base 1. The germline V gene gives CDR1 as SGHRS and CDR2 as YFSETQ. For this chain, trimming is 0 bases at the V end and 4 bases at the J end, and the number of junction bases without a gene match is 13. The immunoSEQ Assay, a bias-controlled multiplex PCR, was used to amplify TCRbeta CDR3 regions from genomic DNA. From the authors' description of their analysis: The number of nucleated cells in each sample was estimated from the amplification of reference gene primers within the assay. To quantify the absolute abundance of each unique TCRbeta CDR3 rearrangement, sequence reads were collapsed and filtered. For each sample, productive Simpson clonality was calculated by taking the square root of Simpson's diversity index across productive rearrangements. TCRdb holds this immuneACCESS table with in-frame rearrangements only. Some clones are missing; in checked studies, unresolved V genes explain under half, and the rest has no known cause. V, J and clone size are those of that table, while D and trimming were read from the DNA. The sample table records just over 95,000 clones; around nine tenths of these occur just once. The top ten hold roughly 14% of the sample.

The V gene is TRBV5-1 and the J gene is TRBJ2-5; TRBD2 agrees with 9 junctional bases. The clonotype originates from a human donor in a cohort sampled during active COVID-19. The sample comprised peripheral blood. The CDR3 protein is CASSLDGLASLNRETQYF. The sequenced DNA is TGCGCCAGCAGCTTGGATGGACTAGCGTCGCTCAATCGAGAGACCCAGTACTTC.